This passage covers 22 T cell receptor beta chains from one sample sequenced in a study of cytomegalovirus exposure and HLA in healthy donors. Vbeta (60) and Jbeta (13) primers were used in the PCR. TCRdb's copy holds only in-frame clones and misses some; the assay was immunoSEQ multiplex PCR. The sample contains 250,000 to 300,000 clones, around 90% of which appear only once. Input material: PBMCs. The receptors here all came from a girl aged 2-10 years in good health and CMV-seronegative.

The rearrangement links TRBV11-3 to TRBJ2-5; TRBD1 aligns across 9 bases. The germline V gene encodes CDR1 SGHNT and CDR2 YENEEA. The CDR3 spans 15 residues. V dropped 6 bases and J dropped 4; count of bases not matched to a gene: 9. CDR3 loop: CASSFSQGAGETQYF. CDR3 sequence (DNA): TGTGCCAGCAGTTTCTCACAGGGGGCCGGAGAGACCCAGTACTTC.

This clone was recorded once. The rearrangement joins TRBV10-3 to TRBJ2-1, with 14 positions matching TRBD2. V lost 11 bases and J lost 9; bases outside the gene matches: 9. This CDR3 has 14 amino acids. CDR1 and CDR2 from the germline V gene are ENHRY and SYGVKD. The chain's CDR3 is CASQGTSGRVEQFF. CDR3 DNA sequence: TGTGCCTCTCAAGGGACTAGCGGGAGAGTTGAGCAGTTCTTC.

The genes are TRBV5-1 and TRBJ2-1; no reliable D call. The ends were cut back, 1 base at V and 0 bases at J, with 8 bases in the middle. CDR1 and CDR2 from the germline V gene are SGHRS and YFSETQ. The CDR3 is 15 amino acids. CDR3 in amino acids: CASSLLASSYNEQFF. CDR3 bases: TGCGCCAGCAGCTTGCTGGCCAGCTCCTACAATGAGCAGTTCTTC. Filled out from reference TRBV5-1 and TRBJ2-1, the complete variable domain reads KAGVTQTPRYLIKTRGQQVTLSCSPISGHRSVSWYQQTPGQGLQFLFEYFSETQRNKGNFPGRFSGRQFSNSRSEMNVSTLELGDSALYLCASSLLASSYNEQFFGPGTRLTVL.

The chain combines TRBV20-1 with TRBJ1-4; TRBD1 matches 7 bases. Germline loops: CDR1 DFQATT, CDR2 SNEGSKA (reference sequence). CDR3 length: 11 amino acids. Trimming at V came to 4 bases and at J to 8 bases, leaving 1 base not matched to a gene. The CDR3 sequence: CSANRGEKLFF. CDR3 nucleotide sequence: TGCAGTGCTAACAGGGGCGAAAAACTGTTTTTT.

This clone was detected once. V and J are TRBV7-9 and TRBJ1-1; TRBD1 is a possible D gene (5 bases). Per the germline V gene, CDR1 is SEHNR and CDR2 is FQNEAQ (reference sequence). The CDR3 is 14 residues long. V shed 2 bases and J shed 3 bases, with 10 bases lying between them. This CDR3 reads CASSLIGGDTEAFF. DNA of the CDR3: TGTGCCAGCAGCTTAATAGGAGGGGACACTGAAGCTTTCTTT.

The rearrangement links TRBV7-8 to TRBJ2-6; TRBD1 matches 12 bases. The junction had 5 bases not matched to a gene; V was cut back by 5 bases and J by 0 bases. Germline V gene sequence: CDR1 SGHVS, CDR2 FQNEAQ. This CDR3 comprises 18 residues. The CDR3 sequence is CASSQGQGAGSGANVLTF. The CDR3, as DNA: TGTGCCAGCAGCCAGGGACAGGGGGCGGGCTCTGGGGCCAACGTCCTGACTTTC.

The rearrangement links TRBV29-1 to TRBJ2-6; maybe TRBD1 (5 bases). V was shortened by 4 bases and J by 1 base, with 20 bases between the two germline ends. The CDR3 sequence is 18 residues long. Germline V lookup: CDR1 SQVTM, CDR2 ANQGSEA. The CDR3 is CSVGRAGQGRSGANVLTF. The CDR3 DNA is TGCAGCGTTGGCCGCGCCGGACAAGGACGATCTGGGGCCAACGTCCTGACTTTC.

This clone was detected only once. As DNA, the CDR3 is TGTGCCAGCAGCCAAGGTCTAGCGGGAACCTACGAGCAGTACTTC. This sequence encodes CASSQGLAGTYEQYF. This chain uses TRBV4-2 with TRBJ2-7; 9 bases line up with TRBD2. The CDR3 loop spans 15 amino acids. CDR1 and CDR2 from the germline V gene are LGHNA and YNFKEQ. V was pared by 1 base and J by 2 bases, with 3 bases of the junction left unmatched.

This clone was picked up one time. CDR3 in amino acids: CASSPKGQVIQETQYF. The CDR3 region has the DNA TGTGCCAGTAGTCCGAAGGGACAGGTGATACAAGAGACCCAGTACTTC. The V call is TRBV19, the J call TRBJ2-5, with 8 bases that match TRBD1. The CDR3 spans 16 residues. Germline V gene data show CDR1 as LNHDA and CDR2 as SQIVND (reference sequence). Trimming removed 5 bases from V and 2 bases from J; junction bases left unmatched: 10.

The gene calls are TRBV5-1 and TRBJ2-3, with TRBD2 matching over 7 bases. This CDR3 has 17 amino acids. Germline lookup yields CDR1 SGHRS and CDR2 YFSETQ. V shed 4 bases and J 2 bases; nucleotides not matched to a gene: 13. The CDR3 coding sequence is TGCGCCAGCAGCCGGTATGGGGGGGGAGTTGACACAGATACGCAGTATTTT. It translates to CASSRYGGGVDTDTQYF.

The CDR3 coding sequence is TGTGCCAGCAGCGAGGATCCTGACAAGAATCAGCCCCAGCATTTT. It yields the protein CASSEDPDKNQPQHF. The rearrangement uses TRBV9 and TRBJ1-5, with D unresolved. There are 15 residues in the CDR3. The germline CDR1 and CDR2 sequences are SGDLS and YYNGEE. V was pared by 3 bases and J by 4 bases, with 14 bases between.

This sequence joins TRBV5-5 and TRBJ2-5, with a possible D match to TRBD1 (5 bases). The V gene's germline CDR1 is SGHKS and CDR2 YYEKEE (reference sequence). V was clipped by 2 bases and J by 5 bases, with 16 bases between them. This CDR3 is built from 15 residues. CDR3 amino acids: CASSFVQGLLETQYF. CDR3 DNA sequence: TGTGCCAGCAGCTTCGTCCAGGGTTTACTCGAGACCCAGTACTTC.

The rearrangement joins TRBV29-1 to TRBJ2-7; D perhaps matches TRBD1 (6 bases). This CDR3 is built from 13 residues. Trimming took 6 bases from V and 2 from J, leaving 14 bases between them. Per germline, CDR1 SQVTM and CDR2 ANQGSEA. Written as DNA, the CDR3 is TGCAGCGTGGCAAACAGGGAAACCTACGAGCAGTACTTC. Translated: CSVANRETYEQYF.

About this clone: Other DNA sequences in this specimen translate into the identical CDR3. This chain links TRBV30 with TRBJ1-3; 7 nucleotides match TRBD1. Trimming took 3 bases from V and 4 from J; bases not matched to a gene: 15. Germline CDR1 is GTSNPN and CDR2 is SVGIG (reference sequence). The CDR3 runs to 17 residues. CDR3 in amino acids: CAWSDIQGSSWGNTIYF. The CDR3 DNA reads TGTGCCTGGAGCGATATACAGGGGAGTAGTTGGGGAAACACCATATATTTT.

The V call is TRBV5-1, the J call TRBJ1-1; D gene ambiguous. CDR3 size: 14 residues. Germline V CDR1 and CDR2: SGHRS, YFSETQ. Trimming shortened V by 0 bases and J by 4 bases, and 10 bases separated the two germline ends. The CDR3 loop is CASSLDPGFTEAFF. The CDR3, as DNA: TGCGCCAGCAGCTTGGATCCCGGGTTCACTGAAGCTTTCTTT.

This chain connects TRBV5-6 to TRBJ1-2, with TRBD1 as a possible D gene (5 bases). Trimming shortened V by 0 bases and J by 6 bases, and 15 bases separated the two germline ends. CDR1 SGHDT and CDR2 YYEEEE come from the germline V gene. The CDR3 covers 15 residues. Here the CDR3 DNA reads TGTGCCAGCAGCTTGGGGGACTCCGAGGGCAATGGCTACACCTTC. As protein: CASSLGDSEGNGYTF.

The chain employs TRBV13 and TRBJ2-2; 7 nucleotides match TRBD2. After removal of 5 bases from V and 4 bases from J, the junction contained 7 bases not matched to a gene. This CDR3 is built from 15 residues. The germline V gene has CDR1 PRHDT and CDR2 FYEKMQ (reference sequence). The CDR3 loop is CASSPGGGGTGELFF. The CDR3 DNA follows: TGTGCCAGCAGCCCAGGCGGGGGTGGCACCGGGGAGCTGTTTTTT. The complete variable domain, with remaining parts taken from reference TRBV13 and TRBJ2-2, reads AAGVIQSPRHLIKEKRETATLKCYPIPRHDTVYWYQQGPGQDPQFLISFYEKMQSDKGSIPDRFSAQQFSDYHSELNMSSLELGDSALYFCASSPGGGGTGELFFGEGSRLTVL.

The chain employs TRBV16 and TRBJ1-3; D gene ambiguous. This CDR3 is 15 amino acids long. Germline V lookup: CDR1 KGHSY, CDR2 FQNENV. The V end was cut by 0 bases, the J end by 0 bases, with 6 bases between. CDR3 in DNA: TGTGCCAGCAGCCAATCCACAAGCTCTGGAAACACCATATATTTT. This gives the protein CASSQSTSSGNTIYF.

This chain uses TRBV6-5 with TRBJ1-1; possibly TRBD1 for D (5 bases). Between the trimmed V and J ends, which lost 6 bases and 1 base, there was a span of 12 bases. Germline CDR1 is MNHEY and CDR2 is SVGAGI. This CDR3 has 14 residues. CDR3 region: CASRPVTENTEAFF. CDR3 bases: TGTGCCAGCAGACCAGTGACAGAGAACACTGAAGCTTTCTTT.

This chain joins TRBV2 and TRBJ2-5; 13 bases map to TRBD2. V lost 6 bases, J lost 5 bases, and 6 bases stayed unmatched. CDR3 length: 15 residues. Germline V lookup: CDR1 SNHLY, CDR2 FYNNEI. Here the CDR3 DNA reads TGTGCCAGCAGGAGGACTAGCGGGAGCGTGGAGACCCAGTACTTC. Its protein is CASRRTSGSVETQYF.

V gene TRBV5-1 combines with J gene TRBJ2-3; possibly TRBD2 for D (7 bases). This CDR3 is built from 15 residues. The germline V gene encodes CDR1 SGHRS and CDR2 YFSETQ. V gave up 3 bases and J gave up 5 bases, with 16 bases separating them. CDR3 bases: TGCGCCAGCAGCTGGGGGGGACTACAGGGAGATACGCAGTATTTT. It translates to CASSWGGLQGDTQYF.

CDR3 DNA sequence: TGTGCCAGCAGCCAAGACCTAGCGGGGGGGCGTAATACGCAGTATTTT. Protein sequence: CASSQDLAGGRNTQYF. The rearrangement uses TRBV4-2 and TRBJ2-3; 12 bases map to TRBD2. This CDR3 is built from 16 residues. J was trimmed by 7 bases and V by 0 bases; bases with no gene match: 5. Germline V gene sequence: CDR1 LGHNA, CDR2 YNFKEQ.